A selection of T cell receptor beta chains follows, all from one sample in a study of T cells in Graves' hyperthyroidism and ophthalmopathy. TCRdb used MiXCR to reprocess the multiplex PCR reads, holding one entry per CDR3 protein. The sample records 600,000 to 750,000 distinct CDR3 sequences, around 16% being singletons. Material for sequencing was blood. The receptors come from a man aged 45-65 years with Graves' hyperthyroidism. Both conserved end residues are trimmed from each CDR3.

TRBV2	TRBJ2-5	ASREDRGRETQY
TRBV6-5	TRBJ1-5	ASSFSGENNQPQH
TRBV11-2	TRBJ2-7	ASSPLDRGTYEQY
TRBV5-1	TRBJ2-3	ASRSSGSTDTQY
TRBV6-2/TRBV6-3	TRBJ2-7	ASGGQAEQY
TRBV6-2/TRBV6-3	TRBJ2-5	ASHGQGETQY
TRBV12-3/TRBV12-4	TRBJ1-2	ASNGGQGNGYT
TRBV12-3/TRBV12-4	TRBJ2-5	ASSTDRTETQY
TRBV7-9	TRBJ2-4	ASSPRRDLAKNIQY
TRBV30	TRBJ2-1	AWSSHGYNEQF
TRBV28	TRBJ1-1	ASSPRQGVNTEAF
TRBV5-6	TRBJ2-7	ASSLWQRGTYEQY
TRBV28	TRBJ2-7	ASSVLQGSYEQY
TRBV20-1	TRBJ1-2	SAKPNDRAYGYT
TRBV2	TRBJ1-2	ASSPHTGDYGYT